This note documents a single T cell receptor (beta chain) sequence. This clonotype was counted at least ten times. Its binding antigen is unknown. No qualities accompany the bases; no much larger clone lies one base away. The sample is drawn from a study of regulatory T cells in long-lasting Graves disease (dated by TCRdb to the early 2020s). Study-wide context: Persistent Graves' disease was defined as persistently positive TSH receptor autoantibodies together with antithyroid drug treatment for over 5 years. Persistent Graves' disease patients were compared with newly diagnosed Graves' disease patients by peripheral blood TCR sequencing and RNA sequencing. The study was registered as a clinical trial and conducted in China. TCR sequencing covered around 13 persistent and some 20 newly diagnosed Graves' disease patients, about 35 samples in total. On average, persistent Graves' disease patients in the clinical cohort had been on antithyroid drugs for about 9.3 years. Results the study describes overall, beyond this receptor: The authors acknowledged the small sample size as a limitation that may reduce accuracy. Peripheral blood alone was examined, since thyroid tissue, which constituted the primary lesion, could not be accessed. More public clonotypes were shared among persistent patients (over 2,500) than among newly diagnosed patients (966). Preferential use of TRBV28, TRBJ1-2 and TRBJ2-5 was observed in persistent disease, whereas TRBV20-1 and TRBJ2-1 were favored in newly diagnosed disease. Sequencing and analysis were limited to the TCR beta chain. Persistent Graves' disease patients showed lower TCR Shannon entropy and fewer highly expanded clones than newly diagnosed patients, suggesting clonal expansion.

The time point label here, explained by the study, means: persistent/refractory GD, antithyroid drugs over 5 years with positive TRAb. For both TCR sequencing and RNA sequencing, RNA was extracted from PBMCs in TRIzol. The diagnosis of Graves' disease was made according to American Thyroid Association guidelines. Recruitment of patients was carried out at an endocrinology department in Xi'an, China. Each patient gave about 8.1 milliliters of peripheral blood, collected in an EDTA anticoagulant tube. PBMCs were isolated by Ficoll Paque Plus density gradient separation without further T cell sorting. An Agilent 2100 Bioanalyzer and agarose gel were used to check RNA quality, and a NanoDrop 2000 was used to measure RNA concentration. Receptor libraries were prepared by multiplex PCR. TCRdb names Illumina HiSeq 4000 as the instrument used. iRepertoire HTBI primers and Arm-PCR amplification of CDR3 regions were used to construct TCR beta libraries. Before sequencing, the PCR products underwent gel purification. The original methods were these. Gene usage analysis of CDR3 amino acid clonotypes used the 55 to 65 TRBV and some 13 TRBJ segments found across samples. COPE and FqMerger were used to merge the filtered high-quality paired reads into contigs. BLAST was used to align contigs to the IMGT TRBV, TRBD and TRBJ reference genes, and CDR3 was defined following IMGT. Clonotypes above 0.1% frequency were classified as highly expanded clones. Shannon entropy served as the measure of repertoire diversity, while the Gini coefficient captured V-J evenness. Clonotypes shared by more than one individual were considered public. Using fastp at Q25 and MiXCR, TCRdb reprocessed the public reads and kept productive beta chains. Each CDR3 protein appears once, grouped with its most common genes and DNA. Here the V and J calls rest on TCRdb's processing, not on the authors' analysis. The sample records 400,000 or so distinct CDR3 sequences, 23% of which are singletons. Jointly, the top ten make up about 27% of the sample.

At the junction V is shortened by 0 bases and J by 8 bases, with 10 bases in between. CDR1 is given as SQVTM and CDR2 as ANQGSEA, both from the germline V gene. The CDR3 starts with the cysteine, ends with the phenylalanine, and has 12 residues. The only DNA kept is the CDR3, 36 bases in frame from the first base. This clonotype was sampled from a female donor with Graves disease. The chain couples TRBV29-1 to TRBJ1-2; confidence is insufficient to name the D gene. The sequences come from peripheral blood mononuclear cells (PBMCs), collected when the disease was refractory, from a patient treated with antithyroid drugs. The CDR3 corresponds to CSVEESVRGYTF. The bases are TGCAGCGTTGAAGAATCGGTTCGGGGCTACACCTTC.